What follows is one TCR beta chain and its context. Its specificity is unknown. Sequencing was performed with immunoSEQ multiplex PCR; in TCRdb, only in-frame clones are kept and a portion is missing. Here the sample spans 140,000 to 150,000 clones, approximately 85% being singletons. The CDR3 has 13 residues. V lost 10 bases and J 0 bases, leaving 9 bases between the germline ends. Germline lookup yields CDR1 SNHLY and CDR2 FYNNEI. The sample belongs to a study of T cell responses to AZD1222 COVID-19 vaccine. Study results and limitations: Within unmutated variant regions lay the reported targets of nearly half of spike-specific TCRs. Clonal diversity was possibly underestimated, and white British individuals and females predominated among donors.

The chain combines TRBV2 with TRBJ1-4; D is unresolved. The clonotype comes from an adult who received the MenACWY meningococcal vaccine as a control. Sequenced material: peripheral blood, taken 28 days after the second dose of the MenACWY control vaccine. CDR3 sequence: CATSGTTNEKLFF. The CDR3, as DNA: TGTGCCACCAGCGGGACAACTAATGAAAAACTGTTTTTT.